These T cell receptor beta chains were read from a single sample in a study of T cells in Graves' hyperthyroidism and ophthalmopathy. TCRdb redid the calling of the multiplex PCR reads with MiXCR, one entry per CDR3 protein. The data show 540,000 or so distinct CDR3 sequences, about 45% seen once. Sequencing input: peripheral blood or thyroid tissue (not recorded which). The source of these receptors is an adult woman with Graves' disease, either hyperthyroidism or ophthalmopathy (not recorded which). Each CDR3 is given with its conserved first and last residue. A D gene is named only where the DNA matches it firmly. Where a row states a size, it is once, few, many or the class of an expanded clone; other rows omit it.

D gene: TRBD1; clone size: -; V gene: TRBV30; J gene: TRBJ1-5; CDR3 length: 18; CDR3 DNA: TGTGCCTGGAGGGAAATCCGGACAGGGAGTGGGATAAGACAGCCCCAGCATTTT; CDR3 protein: CAWREIRTGSGIRQPQHF
D gene: -; clone size: many; V gene: TRBV9; J gene: TRBJ2-7; CDR3 length: 13; CDR3 DNA: TGTGCCAGCAGCGTGGGGTCCTACTACGAGCAGTACTTC; CDR3 protein: CASSVGSYYEQYF
D gene: TRBD2; clone size: once; V gene: TRBV7-2; J gene: TRBJ2-1; CDR3 length: 15; CDR3 DNA: TGTGCCAGCAGCCCCAATAGCGGGAGTCTCAATGAGCAGTTCTTC; CDR3 protein: CASSPNSGSLNEQFF
D gene: -; clone size: many; V gene: TRBV6-5; J gene: TRBJ1-6; CDR3 length: 15; CDR3 DNA: TGTGCCAGCAGTTACAGCGGCGGAGGCAATTCACCCCTCCACTTT; CDR3 protein: CASSYSGGGNSPLHF
D gene: -; clone size: few; V gene: TRBV4-1; J gene: TRBJ2-5; CDR3 length: 14; CDR3 DNA: TGCGCCAGCAGCCAAGGACGTCTACAAGAGACCCAGTACTTC; CDR3 protein: CASSQGRLQETQYF
D gene: TRBD1; clone size: many; V gene: TRBV7-9; J gene: TRBJ2-2; CDR3 length: 19; CDR3 DNA: TGTGCCAGCAGCTTACCGCTCGACCGGACAGGGTGGAACACCGGGGAGCTGTTTTTT; CDR3 protein: CASSLPLDRTGWNTGELFF
D gene: TRBD2; clone size: many; V gene: TRBV7-2; J gene: TRBJ2-2; CDR3 length: 17; CDR3 DNA: TGTGCCAGCAGCTTAGGACCTCTAGCGGGAGACACCGGGGAGCTGTTTTTT; CDR3 protein: CASSLGPLAGDTGELFF
D gene: TRBD1; clone size: -; V gene: TRBV25-1; J gene: TRBJ1-2; CDR3 length: 15; CDR3 DNA: TGTGCCAGCAGTGCGGGGACAGGCCCTAACTATGGCTACACCTTC; CDR3 protein: CASSAGTGPNYGYTF
D gene: TRBD1; clone size: -; V gene: TRBV20-1; J gene: TRBJ1-2; CDR3 length: 14; CDR3 DNA: TGCAGTGCTAGAGGTGGCTGGACAGGGGATGGCTACACCTTC; CDR3 protein: CSARGGWTGDGYTF
D gene: -; clone size: -; V gene: TRBV7-9; J gene: TRBJ1-5; CDR3 length: 15; CDR3 DNA: TGTGCCAGCAGGCCACGGGGGGGAGACCAAGAGACCCAGCATTTT; CDR3 protein: CASRPRGGDQETQHF
D gene: -; clone size: -; V gene: TRBV10-3; J gene: TRBJ1-5; CDR3 length: 16; CDR3 DNA: TGTGCCATCAGTGCTTTGAGGGGCAGGGGCAATCAGCCCCAGCATTTT; CDR3 protein: CAISALRGRGNQPQHF
D gene: -; clone size: -; V gene: TRBV5-1; J gene: TRBJ2-5; CDR3 length: 16; CDR3 DNA: TGCGCCAGCGGGACAGGGCTAGCGGGAGTCGCGGAGACCCAGTACTTC; CDR3 protein: CASGTGLAGVAETQYF
D gene: TRBD2; clone size: -; V gene: TRBV5-1; J gene: TRBJ2-1; CDR3 length: 16; CDR3 DNA: TGTGCCAGCAGCTTGGGAGTCCGACTAGCTCGGTCGGAGCAGTTCTTC; CDR3 protein: CASSLGVRLARSEQFF
D gene: -; clone size: many; V gene: TRBV12-3/TRBV12-4; J gene: TRBJ1-2; CDR3 length: 11; CDR3 DNA: TGTGCCAGCAGTACACGGACCCGCTACACCTTC; CDR3 protein: CASSTRTRYTF
D gene: -; clone size: few; V gene: TRBV28; J gene: TRBJ2-5; CDR3 length: 14; CDR3 DNA: TGTGCCAGCAAACTGGGAGGAACCTCGAAGACCCAGTACTTC; CDR3 protein: CASKLGGTSKTQYF
D gene: TRBD1; clone size: -; V gene: TRBV10-3; J gene: TRBJ1-2; CDR3 length: 14; CDR3 DNA: TGTGCCATCAGTGGGGACAGCTCTAACTATGGCTACACCTTC; CDR3 protein: CAISGDSSNYGYTF
D gene: -; clone size: once; V gene: TRBV20-1; J gene: TRBJ2-7; CDR3 length: 13; CDR3 DNA: TGCAGTGCTAGGAAGACGGGACCCTACGAGCAGTACTTC; CDR3 protein: CSARKTGPYEQYF
D gene: -; clone size: -; V gene: TRBV29-1; J gene: TRBJ1-5; CDR3 length: 13; CDR3 DNA: TGCAGCGTGAGGGGCGGTGGCAATCAGCCCCAGCATTTT; CDR3 protein: CSVRGGGNQPQHF
D gene: TRBD1; clone size: once; V gene: TRBV2; J gene: TRBJ1-2; CDR3 length: 13; CDR3 DNA: TGTGCCAGCAGTCCTGACAGGGAGTATGGCTACACCTTC; CDR3 protein: CASSPDREYGYTF
D gene: TRBD1; clone size: once; V gene: TRBV19; J gene: TRBJ2-6; CDR3 length: 22; CDR3 DNA: TGTGCCAGCAGACAGGCCCCGGGACAGGGGTGGGTCCGGAGCTCTGGGGCCAACGTCCTGACTTTC; CDR3 protein: CASRQAPGQGWVRSSGANVLTF
D gene: -; clone size: many; V gene: TRBV7-8; J gene: TRBJ1-4; CDR3 length: 14; CDR3 DNA: TGTGCCAGCACGCCAGGTCTTCTTGGTGAAAAACTGTTTTTT; CDR3 protein: CASTPGLLGEKLFF
D gene: -; clone size: many; V gene: TRBV7-8; J gene: TRBJ1-1; CDR3 length: 15; CDR3 DNA: TGTGCCAGCAGCTTATCCGCTTCCGGGGGGACTGAAGCTTTCTTT; CDR3 protein: CASSLSASGGTEAFF
D gene: TRBD2; clone size: -; V gene: TRBV5-4; J gene: TRBJ2-1; CDR3 length: 15; CDR3 DNA: TGTGCCAGCAGCTTGGTAGCGGGTGCGTACAATGAGCAGTTCTTC; CDR3 protein: CASSLVAGAYNEQFF
D gene: TRBD2; clone size: -; V gene: TRBV11-2; J gene: TRBJ2-5; CDR3 length: 17; CDR3 DNA: TGTGCCAGCAGTAGACCTCTAGCGGGGGGGCCATCAGAGACCCAGTACTTC; CDR3 protein: CASSRPLAGGPSETQYF
D gene: TRBD1; clone size: once; V gene: TRBV6-1; J gene: TRBJ2-5; CDR3 length: 13; CDR3 DNA: TGTGCCAGCGGGGGACAGGCTCAAGAGACCCAGTACTTC; CDR3 protein: CASGGQAQETQYF
D gene: -; clone size: -; V gene: TRBV5-1; J gene: TRBJ1-1; CDR3 length: 15; CDR3 DNA: TGCGCCAGCAGCACGGACGGGACGGGCGGCACTGAAGCTTTCTTT; CDR3 protein: CASSTDGTGGTEAFF
D gene: TRBD1; clone size: -; V gene: TRBV12-3/TRBV12-4; J gene: TRBJ2-7; CDR3 length: 14; CDR3 DNA: TGTGCTATTGCTCACTCGACAGGGACCTACGAGCAGTACTTC; CDR3 protein: CAIAHSTGTYEQYF
D gene: TRBD2; clone size: many; V gene: TRBV3-1; J gene: TRBJ2-7; CDR3 length: 15; CDR3 DNA: TGTGCCAGCAGCCAAGCCGCGGGGAGGGCCTACGAGCAGTACTTC; CDR3 protein: CASSQAAGRAYEQYF
D gene: -; clone size: many; V gene: TRBV19; J gene: TRBJ2-6; CDR3 length: 14; CDR3 DNA: TGTGCCAGTAATGGGGGAGCTGGGGCCAACGTCCTGACTTTC; CDR3 protein: CASNGGAGANVLTF
D gene: TRBD1; clone size: many; V gene: TRBV5-5; J gene: TRBJ2-2; CDR3 length: 17; CDR3 DNA: TGTGCCAGCAGCTTGGCCTCTCGACAGGGATCGACCGGGGAGCTGTTTTTT; CDR3 protein: CASSLASRQGSTGELFF
D gene: -; clone size: -; V gene: TRBV24-1; J gene: TRBJ2-2; CDR3 length: 14; CDR3 DNA: TGTGCCACCAGTGATTCCCCAGACACCGGGGAGCTGTTTTTT; CDR3 protein: CATSDSPDTGELFF
D gene: -; clone size: many; V gene: TRBV3-1; J gene: TRBJ2-5; CDR3 length: 14; CDR3 DNA: TGTGCCAGCAGCCCGGACTCGGGGTCAGAGACCCAGTACTTC; CDR3 protein: CASSPDSGSETQYF
D gene: TRBD2; clone size: many; V gene: TRBV15; J gene: TRBJ2-7; CDR3 length: 15; CDR3 DNA: TGTGCCACCAGCAGATCGTTAGCGGGAGGACTTGAGCAGTACTTC; CDR3 protein: CATSRSLAGGLEQYF
D gene: TRBD1; clone size: -; V gene: TRBV6-1; J gene: TRBJ1-2; CDR3 length: 15; CDR3 DNA: TGTGCCAGCAGGGGGGACAGGGGGCGTTTGGATGGCTACACCTTC; CDR3 protein: CASRGDRGRLDGYTF
D gene: TRBD1; clone size: many; V gene: TRBV9; J gene: TRBJ2-5; CDR3 length: 16; CDR3 DNA: TGTGCCAGCAGCGGCCCGCTGAGACAGGGTCGTTTGGCCCAGTACTTC; CDR3 protein: CASSGPLRQGRLAQYF
D gene: TRBD2; clone size: -; V gene: TRBV7-1; J gene: TRBJ2-1; CDR3 length: 17; CDR3 DNA: TGTGCCAGCAGCCGAGGGGTCGCGGGGGGCGGGAGGGATGAGCAGTTCTTC; CDR3 protein: CASSRGVAGGGRDEQFF
D gene: TRBD1; clone size: once; V gene: TRBV7-9; J gene: TRBJ1-4; CDR3 length: 14; CDR3 DNA: TGTGCCAGCAGCCGACAGGGAGCGAGTGAAAAACTGTTTTTT; CDR3 protein: CASSRQGASEKLFF
D gene: -; clone size: -; V gene: TRBV19; J gene: TRBJ1-5; CDR3 length: 11; CDR3 DNA: TGTGCCAGTAGTATTGGTCAGGCCCAGCATTTT; CDR3 protein: CASSIGQAQHF
D gene: TRBD1; clone size: few; V gene: TRBV6-1; J gene: TRBJ1-5; CDR3 length: 19; CDR3 DNA: TGTGCCAGCAGTGAAGTCAGGGGTTGGGGGACAGGGAAGGATCAGCCCCAGCATTTT; CDR3 protein: CASSEVRGWGTGKDQPQHF
D gene: TRBD1; clone size: -; V gene: TRBV2; J gene: TRBJ1-5; CDR3 length: 14; CDR3 DNA: TGTGCCAGCAGTGGACAGGGGGTGAATCAGCCCCAGCATTTT; CDR3 protein: CASSGQGVNQPQHF
D gene: TRBD1; clone size: many; V gene: TRBV13; J gene: TRBJ1-2; CDR3 length: 14; CDR3 DNA: TGTGCCAGCAGCCTCCGGGACAGGGTCCATGGCTACACCTTC; CDR3 protein: CASSLRDRVHGYTF
D gene: -; clone size: -; V gene: TRBV2; J gene: TRBJ1-3; CDR3 length: 16; CDR3 DNA: TGTGCCAGCAGTGGTGGGACGGCCCGCTCTGGAAACACCATATATTTT; CDR3 protein: CASSGGTARSGNTIYF
D gene: TRBD1; clone size: -; V gene: TRBV9; J gene: TRBJ2-7; CDR3 length: 16; CDR3 DNA: TGTGCCAGCAGCGTCGGGGGTGGGACAGGGTCCTACGAGCAGTACTTC; CDR3 protein: CASSVGGGTGSYEQYF
D gene: TRBD2; clone size: many; V gene: TRBV5-1; J gene: TRBJ2-5; CDR3 length: 16; CDR3 DNA: TGCGCCAGCAGCCGAGGGGGGACTAGCCTCCTGGAGACCCAGTACTTC; CDR3 protein: CASSRGGTSLLETQYF
D gene: -; clone size: many; V gene: TRBV7-9; J gene: TRBJ1-5; CDR3 length: 15; CDR3 DNA: TGTGCCAGCAGCGGGGAGGGAGGACGGAATCAGCCCCAGCATTTT; CDR3 protein: CASSGEGGRNQPQHF
D gene: -; clone size: -; V gene: TRBV11-2; J gene: TRBJ2-5; CDR3 length: 13; CDR3 DNA: TGTGCCAGCAGCGCGGACTTATGGGAGACCCAGTACTTC; CDR3 protein: CASSADLWETQYF
D gene: -; clone size: -; V gene: TRBV20-1; J gene: TRBJ2-5; CDR3 length: 15; CDR3 DNA: TGCAGTGCTAGAGGAAGCAGGGGTTTCGGAGAGACCCAGTACTTC; CDR3 protein: CSARGSRGFGETQYF
D gene: -; clone size: many; V gene: TRBV5-1; J gene: TRBJ1-2; CDR3 length: 13; CDR3 DNA: TGTGCCAGCAGCTTAAGGGACAACTATGGCTACACCTTC; CDR3 protein: CASSLRDNYGYTF
D gene: TRBD1; clone size: -; V gene: TRBV9; J gene: TRBJ2-7; CDR3 length: 15; CDR3 DNA: TGTGCCAGCAGCGTAGAAGGGACAGGGGGCTACGAGCAGTACTTC; CDR3 protein: CASSVEGTGGYEQYF
D gene: -; clone size: -; V gene: TRBV7-2; J gene: TRBJ1-2; CDR3 length: 15; CDR3 DNA: TGTGCCAGCAGTCGGGCCCGGAACACTATCTATGGCTACACCTTC; CDR3 protein: CASSRARNTIYGYTF
D gene: TRBD1; clone size: -; V gene: TRBV11-1; J gene: TRBJ1-1; CDR3 length: 17; CDR3 DNA: TGTGCCAGCAGCTTAGCGTTTGGGGACAGGGCCTACAATGAAGCTTTCTTT; CDR3 protein: CASSLAFGDRAYNEAFF
D gene: -; clone size: many; V gene: TRBV15; J gene: TRBJ2-7; CDR3 length: 14; CDR3 DNA: TGTGCCACCAGAAGAAGCGACCCGTTGGACGAGCAGTACTTC; CDR3 protein: CATRRSDPLDEQYF
D gene: -; clone size: many; V gene: TRBV3-1; J gene: TRBJ1-1; CDR3 length: 15; CDR3 DNA: TGTGCCAGCAGCCACCCCGACGGACAGAACACTGAAGCTTTCTTT; CDR3 protein: CASSHPDGQNTEAFF
D gene: TRBD1; clone size: many; V gene: TRBV19; J gene: TRBJ1-1; CDR3 length: 15; CDR3 DNA: TGTGCCAGTAGCGATACGGGACAGGGAGGCACTGAAGCTTTCTTT; CDR3 protein: CASSDTGQGGTEAFF
D gene: TRBD2; clone size: -; V gene: TRBV4-1; J gene: TRBJ2-7; CDR3 length: 14; CDR3 DNA: TGCGCCAGCCAAGAGGGGACTAGCTTTTACGAGCAGTACTTC; CDR3 protein: CASQEGTSFYEQYF